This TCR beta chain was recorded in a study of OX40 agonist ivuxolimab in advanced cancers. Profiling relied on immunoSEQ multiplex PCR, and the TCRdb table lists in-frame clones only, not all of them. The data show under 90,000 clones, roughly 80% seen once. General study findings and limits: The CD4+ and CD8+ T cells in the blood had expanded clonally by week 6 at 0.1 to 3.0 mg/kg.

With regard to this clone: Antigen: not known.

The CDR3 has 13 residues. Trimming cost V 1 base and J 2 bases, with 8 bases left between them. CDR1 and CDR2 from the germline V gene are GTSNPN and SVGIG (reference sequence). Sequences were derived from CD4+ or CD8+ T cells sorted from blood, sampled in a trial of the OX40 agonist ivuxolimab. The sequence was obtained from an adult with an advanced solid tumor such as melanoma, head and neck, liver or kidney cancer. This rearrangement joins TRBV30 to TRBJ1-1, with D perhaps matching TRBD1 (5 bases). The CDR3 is CAWSGGANTEAFF. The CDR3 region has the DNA TGTGCCTGGAGTGGGGGCGCCAACACTGAAGCTTTCTTT.